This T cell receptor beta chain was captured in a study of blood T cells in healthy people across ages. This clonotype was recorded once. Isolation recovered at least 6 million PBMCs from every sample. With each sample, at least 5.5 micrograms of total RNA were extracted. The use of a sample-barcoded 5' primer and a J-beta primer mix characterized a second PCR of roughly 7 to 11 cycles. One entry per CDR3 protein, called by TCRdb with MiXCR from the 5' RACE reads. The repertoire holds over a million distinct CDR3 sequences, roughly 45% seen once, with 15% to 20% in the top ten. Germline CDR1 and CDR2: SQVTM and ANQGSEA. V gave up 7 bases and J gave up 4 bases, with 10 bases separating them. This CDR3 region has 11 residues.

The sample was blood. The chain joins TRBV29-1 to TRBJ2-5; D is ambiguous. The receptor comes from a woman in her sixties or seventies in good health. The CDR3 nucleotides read TGCAGCGCCTTTATCGGAGAGACCCAGTACTTC. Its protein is CSAFIGETQYF.